The sequence of this T cell receptor (beta chain) was determined in a study of human T cells and chemical hapten exposure (dated by TCRdb to about 2021). Background for the entire study: For sensitization, 2% DPC in acetone was applied to a 2 cm by 2 cm area of upper inner arm skin. Most of the patients in the cohort were female, and the cohort covered alopecia areata with under or over 50% scalp involvement, alopecia totalis and alopecia universalis. Libraries were combined into a pool for sequencing, and differences in TCR yield between samples came mainly from small differences in library volumes within the pool. For TCR sequencing, blood came from some 31 alopecia patients at anywhere from one to four time points (pre-sensitization, 2, 6 and 24 weeks). Patch tests used Finn chambers with 0.01% DPC on the upper back, scored after 6 days by International Contact Dermatitis Research Group standards. Patients additionally received weekly therapeutic DPC doses to the scalp throughout the roughly 25-week study period. Blood was sampled from patients pre-sensitization (week 0) and at 2, 6 and about 24 weeks after DPC sensitization. Peripheral blood TCR repertoire changes were tracked in vivo in alopecia patients during primary and secondary sensitization to the hapten diphenylcyclopropenone (DPC).

The investigation overall reported the following: All patients had alopecia, a presumed autoimmune disease, so their immune response might differ from that of healthy individuals. Significantly more large CDR3 similarity clusters were formed by expanded TCRs than by pre-sensitization or healthy control sets, consistent with antigen-driven responses. Patch test score was positively correlated with the number of PT1 expanded TCRs, with significance at thresholds 8, 16 and 32 but not at 4. The number of TCRs above 1 in 1000 frequency did not change with DPC sensitization; there was no evidence of global repertoire structure alterations. Repeated subsampling changed both the strength of the expansion versus patch-test correlation and the threshold at which the correlation became significant.

V and J are truncated by 0 bases and 13 bases respectively, leaving an intervening sequence of 18 bases. The CDR3 measures 15 amino acids from cysteine to phenylalanine. Just CDR3 DNA is preserved here, 45 bases in frame from base 1. The CDR1 and CDR2 encoded by the germline V gene are LGHNA and YNFKEQ. For this clonotype: No antigen is known for it. No per-base quality is available; no much larger clone lies one base away.

The time point label for this specimen denotes: pre-sensitization, week 0. This sample's treatment or condition label indicates: therapeutic diphenylcyclopropenone sensitization with weekly scalp DPC. At every patch-test visit, the blood draw took place before the patch test was put on. To be eligible, patients had to be aged 18 to 70, diagnosed with alopecia and judged suitable for DPC therapy, while pregnant patients were excluded. Unfractionated whole blood was collected in Tempus Blood RNA tubes, and total RNA was extracted from that blood. Libraries came from RACE. Data came from a NextSeq 500. During library preparation, unique molecular identifiers were attached to individual cDNA molecules so that TCRs could be counted in a quantitative, reproducible way. For every blood RNA sample, sequencing covered both the TCR alpha and TCR beta chains. The authors' analysis ran thus. Samples had a median of approximately 96,000 TCRs, with a range from about 23,224 to 750,000. V, J and CDR3 annotation of the TCR reads was performed with the Decombinator software suite. For PS versus PT1 abundance plots, all samples were subsampled to the same number of TCRs (28,000). Expanded TCRs were defined as absent before sensitization and observed at least eight times at the 2-week time point. TCRdb reran the public reads through fastp at Q25 and MiXCR, keeping productive beta chains. Entries that share a CDR3 protein sequence are merged under the most common genes and DNA. What appears here as the V and J calls and clone size reflects TCRdb's work, not the paper's. The sample table shows 300,000 to 450,000 distinct CDR3 sequences, and 5.1% are seen once. Together, the top ten hold 2.5% to 3% of the sample.

This specimen was whole blood, taken in connection with sensitization to the hapten diphenylcyclopropenone (DPC). The sequence links TRBV4-2 to TRBJ1-4, with the D segment identity uncertain. This receptor was taken from a woman in her fifties or sixties with alopecia areata. Some clones in this sample may be carry-over from other donors' samples. The CDR3 here reads CASSQDWGGEPGLFF. The nucleotide sequence reads as follows: TGTGCCAGCAGCCAAGACTGGGGAGGCGAACCTGGACTGTTTTTT.